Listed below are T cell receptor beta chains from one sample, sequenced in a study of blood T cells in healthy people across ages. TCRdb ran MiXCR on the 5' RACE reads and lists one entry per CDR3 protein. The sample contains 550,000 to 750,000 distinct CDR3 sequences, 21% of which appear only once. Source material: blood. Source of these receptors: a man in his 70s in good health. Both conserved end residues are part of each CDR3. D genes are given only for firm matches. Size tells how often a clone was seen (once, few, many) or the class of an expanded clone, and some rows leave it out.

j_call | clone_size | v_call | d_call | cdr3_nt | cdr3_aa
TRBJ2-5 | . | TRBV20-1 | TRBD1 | TGCAGTGCTGAGTTCCCGGGACAGATCCAAGAGACCCAGTACTTC | CSAEFPGQIQETQYF
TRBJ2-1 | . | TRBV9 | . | TGTGCCAGCAGCGTAGGAGAACACAATGAGCAGTTCTTC | CASSVGEHNEQFF
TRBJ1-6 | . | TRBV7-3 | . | TGTGCCAGCAGCTTCAGGCAAAATTCACCCCTCCACTTT | CASSFRQNSPLHF
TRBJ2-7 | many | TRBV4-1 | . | TGCGCCAGCAGCCAAGACCAGGCTCCAACCTACGAGCAGTACTTC | CASSQDQAPTYEQYF
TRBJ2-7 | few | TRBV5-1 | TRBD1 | TGCGCCAGCAGCCCCAGATACCCGGACAGGGTGGACTCCTACGAGCAGTACTTC | CASSPRYPDRVDSYEQYF
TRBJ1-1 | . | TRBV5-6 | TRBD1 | TGTGCCAGCAGTTACTACAGGGGTCCGAACACTGAAGCTTTCTTT | CASSYYRGPNTEAFF
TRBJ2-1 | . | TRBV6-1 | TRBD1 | TGTGCCAGCAGGGTGGGGTTCCAATCCACGGGACAGTTCTACAATGAGCAGTTCTTC | CASRVGFQSTGQFYNEQFF
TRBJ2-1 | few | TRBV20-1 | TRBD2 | TGCAGTGCTAAAAAGAGACTAGCGGGAGATGAGCAGTTCTTC | CSAKKRLAGDEQFF
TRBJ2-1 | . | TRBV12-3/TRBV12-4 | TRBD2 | TGTGCCAGCAGTCTAGCGGGAGCCCCCTACAATGAGCAGTTCTTC | CASSLAGAPYNEQFF
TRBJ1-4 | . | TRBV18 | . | TGTGCCAGCGCTCAAAATCAGGGGAGGACTAATGAAAAACTGTTTTTT | CASAQNQGRTNEKLFF
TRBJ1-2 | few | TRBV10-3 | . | TGTGCCATCAGTGAGTCCTTACAGGCATATGGCTACACCTTC | CAISESLQAYGYTF
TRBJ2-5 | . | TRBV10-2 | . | TGCGCCAGCAGTGATATTAGGGAAGAGACCCAGTACTTC | CASSDIREETQYF
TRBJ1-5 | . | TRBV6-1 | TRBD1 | TGTGCCAGCAGTGAGGTATCGGGACAGGGAGGGCAGCCCCAGCATTTT | CASSEVSGQGGQPQHF
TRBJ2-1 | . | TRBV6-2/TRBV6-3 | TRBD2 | TGTGCCAGCACTCTAGCGGGAATCTCCTACAATGAGCAGTTCTTC | CASTLAGISYNEQFF
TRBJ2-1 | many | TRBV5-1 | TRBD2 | TGCGCCAGCAGCCCATTAGCGGGAGGGGCTAACAATGAGCAGTTCTTC | CASSPLAGGANNEQFF
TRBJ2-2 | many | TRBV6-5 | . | TGTGCCAGCAGTTACGGCAGGGTGTCCGGGGAGCTGTTTTTT | CASSYGRVSGELFF
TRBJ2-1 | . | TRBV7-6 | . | TGTGCCAGCAGCTTCAGCGACAAGGGGGCCTACAATGAGCAGTTCTTC | CASSFSDKGAYNEQFF
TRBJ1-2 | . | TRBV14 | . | TGTGCCAGCAGCCAAGTGAACACCGGCGGATATGGCTACACCTTC | CASSQVNTGGYGYTF
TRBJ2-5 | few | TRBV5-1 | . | TGCGCCAGCAGCGCGACGATAGGCAGAGAGACCCAGTACTTC | CASSATIGRETQYF
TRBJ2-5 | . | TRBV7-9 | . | TGTGCCAGCAGCTTATCTTACCACCAAGAGACCCAGTACTTC | CASSLSYHQETQYF
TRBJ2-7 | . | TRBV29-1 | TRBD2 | TGCAGCGTTGAAGGTCTAGCGGGAGACTACGAGCAGTACTTC | CSVEGLAGDYEQYF
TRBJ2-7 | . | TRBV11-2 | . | TGTGCCAGCAGCGGCCCGTCGGGTCTAAGGTCCTACGAGCAGTACTTC | CASSGPSGLRSYEQYF
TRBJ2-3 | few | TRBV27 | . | TGTGCCAGCAGCCGCCCTGGCGGGCTAAGCACAGATACGCAGTATTTT | CASSRPGGLSTDTQYF